This T cell receptor beta chain was observed in a study of memory CD4+ T cells and cytomegalovirus serostatus. Whole-study context: This sample comes from healthy Belgian adults, about nine CMV seropositive, about 23 seronegative.

As to this clone: Antigen unknown.

The sort gate was single viable CD3+CD4+CD8-CD45RO+ cells for memory CD4+ T cells. Regarding the study as a whole: A US-trained random forest predicted CMV serostatus with median AUC around 0.9. About two fifths of the roughly 150 known CMV-associated TCRbeta sequences appeared in CD4+ memory.

V lost 1 base, J lost 3 bases, and 16 bases lay in between. Germline V gives CDR1 SEHNR, CDR2 FQNEAQ (reference sequence). There are 17 residues in the CDR3. Original analysis: After removing out-of-frame reads, 2 million to 2.5 million distinct TCRbeta sequences remained. The method was immunoSEQ multiplex PCR; TCRdb's version includes in-frame clones alone and lacks a portion of them. V and J calls and clone size are copied from that table; D and trimming were computed from the DNA. Among 75,000 to 95,000 clones listed, 65% to 85% were seen once. Sequenced material: memory CD4+ T cells from blood. This TCR was sampled from an adult in good health and CMV-seronegative. The V call is TRBV7-9, the J call TRBJ1-3, with D possibly being TRBD1 (5 bases). In nucleotides, the CDR3 is TGTGCCAGCAGCTTAGGCCGAGCAGGGTTGTTTGGAAACACCATATATTTT. Encoded protein: CASSLGRAGLFGNTIYF.